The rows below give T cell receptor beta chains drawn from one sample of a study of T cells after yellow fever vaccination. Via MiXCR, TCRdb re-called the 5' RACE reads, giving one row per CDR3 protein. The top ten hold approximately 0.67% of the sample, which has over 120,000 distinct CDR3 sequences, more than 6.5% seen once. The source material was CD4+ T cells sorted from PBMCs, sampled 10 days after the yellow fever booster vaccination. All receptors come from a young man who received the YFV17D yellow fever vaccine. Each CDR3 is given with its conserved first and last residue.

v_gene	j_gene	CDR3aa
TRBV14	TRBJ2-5	CASSLRGKETQYF
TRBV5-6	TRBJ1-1	CASSFSQGTEAFF
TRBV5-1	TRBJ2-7	CASSLASGSYEQYF
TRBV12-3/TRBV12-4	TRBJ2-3	CASSGSTDTQYF
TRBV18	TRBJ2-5	CASSPGLGETQYF
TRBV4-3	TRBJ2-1	CASSVPGLNNEQFF
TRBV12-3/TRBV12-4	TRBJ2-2	CASSPGPGGPGELFF
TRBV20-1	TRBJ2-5	CSVPSTGVGTQYF
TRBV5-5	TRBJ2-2	CASTRLGGGDTGELFF
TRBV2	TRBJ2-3	CASSEEGGAGDTQYF
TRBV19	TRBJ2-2	CASSTRTANTGELFF
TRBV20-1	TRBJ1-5	CSARGRNQPQHF
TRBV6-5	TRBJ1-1	CASSYSAGLNTEAFF
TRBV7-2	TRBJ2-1	CASSLGRLAGVGDEQFF
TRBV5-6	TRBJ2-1	CASSLYGHEQFF
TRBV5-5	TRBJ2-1	CASSWGAGQGGNEQFF
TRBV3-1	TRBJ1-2	CASSQDPPTGLGGYTF
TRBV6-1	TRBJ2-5	CASSLRHPQETQYF
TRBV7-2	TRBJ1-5	CASSLGQGRNQPQHF
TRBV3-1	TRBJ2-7	CASSHGAISYEQYF
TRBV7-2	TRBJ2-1	CASSSRYNEQFF
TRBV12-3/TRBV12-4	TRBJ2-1	CASSIGLAGNNEQFF
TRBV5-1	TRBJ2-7	CASSPRGGKSYEQYF
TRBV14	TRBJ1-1	CASSQWGSEAFF
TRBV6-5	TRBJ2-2	CASSWTLDTGELFF
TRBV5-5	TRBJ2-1	CASSLVVGGIGEFF
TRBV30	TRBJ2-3	CACRGQGTDTQYF
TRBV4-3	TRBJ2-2	CASSQVLSGRARTGELFF
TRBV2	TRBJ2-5	CASSTRYGGETQYF
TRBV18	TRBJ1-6	CASSPDRGPGSPLHF
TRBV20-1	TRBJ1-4	CSARTGSRNEKLFF
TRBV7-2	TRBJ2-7	CASSIKSGRASEQYF
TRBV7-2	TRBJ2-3	CASSSQGDTQYF
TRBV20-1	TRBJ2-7	CSARILGLEQYF
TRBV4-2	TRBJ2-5	CASSQDSGYPETQYF